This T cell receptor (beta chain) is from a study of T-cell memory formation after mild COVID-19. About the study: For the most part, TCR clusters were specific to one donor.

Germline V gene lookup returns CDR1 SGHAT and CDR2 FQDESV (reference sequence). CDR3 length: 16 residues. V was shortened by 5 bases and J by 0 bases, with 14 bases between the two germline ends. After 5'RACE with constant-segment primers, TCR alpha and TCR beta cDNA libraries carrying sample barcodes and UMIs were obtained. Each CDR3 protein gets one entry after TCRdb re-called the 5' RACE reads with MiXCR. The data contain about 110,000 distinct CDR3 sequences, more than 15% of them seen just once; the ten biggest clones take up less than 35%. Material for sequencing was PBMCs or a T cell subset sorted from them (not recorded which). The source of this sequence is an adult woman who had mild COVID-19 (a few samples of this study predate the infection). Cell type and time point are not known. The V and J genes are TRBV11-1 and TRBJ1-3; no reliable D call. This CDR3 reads CASSDGPYLSGNTIYF. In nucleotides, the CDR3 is TGTGCCAGCAGCGACGGACCTTACCTCTCTGGAAACACCATATATTTT. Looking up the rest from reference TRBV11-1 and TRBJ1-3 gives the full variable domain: EAEVAQSPRYKITEKSQAVAFWCDPISGHATLYWYRQILGQGPELLVQFQDESVVDDSQLPKDRFSAERLKGVDSTLKIQPAELGDSAMYLCASSDGPYLSGNTIYFGEGSWLTVV.